The 17 T cell receptor beta chains listed next were all sequenced from one sample in a study of blood T cell repertoires in COVID-19. TCRdb keeps only in-frame clones here, not all; method: immunoSEQ multiplex PCR. The table has hundreds of thousands of clones, 70% to 90% seen once. Sequenced input: PBMCs or T cells enriched from blood (not recorded which). These receptors all come from a man aged 25 to 45 who had recovered from COVID-19.

The V call is TRBV19, the J call TRBJ2-2; 9 nucleotides align to TRBD1. The germline V gene has CDR1 LNHDA and CDR2 SQIVND (reference sequence). This CDR3 spans 16 amino acids. Unmatched junction bases numbered 10, after V lost 6 bases and J lost 5 bases. Here the CDR3 reads CASRPKGQGTTGELFF. CDR3 DNA sequence: TGTGCCAGTAGACCAAAGGGACAGGGTACAACCGGGGAGCTGTTTTTT.

CDR3 residues: CASSRTSGGPYEQYF. CDR3 coding DNA: TGTGCCAGCTCACGGACTAGCGGGGGACCATACGAGCAGTACTTC. The chain employs TRBV18 and TRBJ2-7; 13 bases are a match to TRBD2. Germline CDR1 reads KGHSH; CDR2 reads LQKENI. V shed 4 bases, J shed 4 bases, and the junction held 4 bases outside the gene matches. The CDR3 runs 15 residues.

The genes are TRBV28 and TRBJ2-7; 7 bases fit TRBD2. Looked up from germline, CDR1 is MDHEN and CDR2 is SYDVKM. With 4 bases clipped from V and 0 bases from J, the junction kept 3 bases outside the gene matches. The CDR3 spans 14 residues. The DNA for the CDR3 is TGTGCCAGCAGTTCCGCGGGGGTCTCCTACGAGCAGTACTTC. Its protein is CASSSAGVSYEQYF.

The genes are TRBV9 and TRBJ2-7; 9 bases are a match to TRBD2. The CDR3 is 16 amino acids. V lost 4 bases and J lost 0; bases outside the gene matches: 8. Germline V gene data show CDR1 as SGDLS and CDR2 as YYNGEE. The CDR3 sequence: CASSPGLAKSSYEQYF. The CDR3 coding sequence is TGTGCCAGCAGCCCCGGACTAGCGAAGAGCTCCTACGAGCAGTACTTC.

The V gene is TRBV6-6, the J gene TRBJ1-2; perhaps TRBD1 as D (5 bases). Between the trimmed V and J ends, which lost 5 bases and 2 bases, there was a span of 21 bases. In germline, CDR1 is MNHNY, CDR2 SVGAGI (reference sequence). The CDR3 is made up of 17 amino acids. The CDR3 nucleotides are TGTGCCAGCAGTCTCGATTACCAGGGTTGGGTCAACTATGGCTACACCTTC. Its translation is CASSLDYQGWVNYGYTF.

The chain carries TRBV6-2 or TRBV6-3 and TRBJ2-3, with D hard to call. The germline V and J ends were trimmed by 4 bases and 6 bases, with 5 bases remaining between them. Germline CDR1 and CDR2: MNHEY and SVGEGT. CDR3 length: 11 residues. The CDR3 loop reads CASSFSDTQYF. For the CDR3, the DNA is TGTGCCAGCAGTTTTTCGGATACGCAGTATTTT.

The V call is TRBV5-4, the J call TRBJ1-1, with D possibly being TRBD1 (6 bases). The CDR3 is made up of 14 amino acids. Germline-derived CDR1 and CDR2 are SGHNT and YYREEE (reference sequence). The V and J ends lost 2 bases and 4 bases respectively, with 12 bases between them. The CDR3 loop is CASSFGPRGTEAFF. DNA for the CDR3: TGTGCCAGCAGCTTTGGGCCCAGGGGCACTGAAGCTTTCTTT.

The V call is TRBV28, the J call TRBJ2-1; tentative D call: TRBD2 (6 bases). The ends were cut back, 3 bases at V and 4 bases at J, with 13 bases in the middle. The germline V gene encodes CDR1 MDHEN and CDR2 SYDVKM. The CDR3 length is 15 residues. The CDR3: CASSFGGSGYNEQFF. CDR3 sequence (DNA): TGTGCCAGCAGTTTCGGGGGATCGGGATACAATGAGCAGTTCTTC. The entire variable domain, with the rest obtained from reference TRBV28 and TRBJ2-1, is as follows: DVKVTQSSRYLVKRTGEKVFLECVQDMDHENMFWYRQDPGLGLRLIYFSYDVKMKEKGDIPEGYSVSREKKERFSLILESASTNQTSMYLCASSFGGSGYNEQFFGPGTRLTVL.

The J gene is TRBJ2-7, the V gene TRBV19; 13 bases fit TRBD2. Germline CDR1 is LNHDA and CDR2 is SQIVND (reference sequence). This CDR3 contains 14 residues. After removal of 9 bases from V and 1 base from J, the junction contained 3 bases not matched to a gene. CDR3 loop: CARLAGGPSYEQYF. The CDR3 coding sequence is TGTGCCAGACTAGCGGGAGGGCCATCCTACGAGCAGTACTTC. Full variable domain (outside the CDR3, taken from reference TRBV19 and TRBJ2-7): DGGITQSPKYLFRKEGQNVTLSCEQNLNHDAMYWYRQDPGQGLRLIYYSQIVNDFQKGDIAEGYSVSREKKESFPLTVTSAQKNPTAFYLCARLAGGPSYEQYFGPGTRLTVT.

The genes are TRBV10-3 and TRBJ2-7; the match to TRBD2 covers 8 bases. Trimming took 2 bases from V and 2 from J; bases not matched to a gene: 8. CDR3 length: 16 amino acids. CDR1 is ENHRY, CDR2 SYGVKD, per germline. The CDR3 DNA reads as TGTGCCATCAGTGAGCCCGGGGACGGGGGGGCCTACGAGCAGTACTTC. Its protein product is CAISEPGDGGAYEQYF.

The chain is built from TRBV19 and TRBJ1-5; D call uncertain. Trimming cost V 7 bases and J 9 bases, with 13 bases left between them. Per the germline V gene, CDR1 is LNHDA and CDR2 is SQIVND (reference sequence). The CDR3 loop spans 12 amino acids. The CDR3 spells CASNLGGLPQHF. CDR3 DNA: TGTGCCAGTAATCTGGGAGGGCTGCCCCAGCATTTT.

The V gene is TRBV11-3, the J gene TRBJ2-1; TRBD1 matches at 7 bases. After removal of 5 bases from V and 10 bases from J, the junction contained 5 bases not matched to a gene. Germline CDR1 reads SGHNT; CDR2 reads YENEEA. The CDR3 has 12 amino acids. CDR3 bases: TGTGCCAGCAGCCTACAGGGGAAGGAGCAGTTCTTC. Translated: CASSLQGKEQFF.

The chain recombines TRBV2 with TRBJ1-3; 9 nucleotides agree with TRBD1. The V and J ends lost 6 bases and 4 bases, in that order; junction bases with no gene match: 4. The CDR3 is 14 residues long. Looked up from germline, CDR1 is SNHLY and CDR2 is FYNNEI. Here the CDR3 DNA reads TGTGCCAGCAGGGGACAGGGTATCGGAAACACCATATATTTT. This codes for CASRGQGIGNTIYF.

J is TRBJ2-7 and V is TRBV9; tentative D call: TRBD1 (6 bases). Germline loops: CDR1 SGDLS, CDR2 YYNGEE. The CDR3 contains 14 residues. Between the trimmed V and J ends, which lost 0 bases and 5 bases, there was a span of 12 bases. The CDR3 sequence is CASSVDGAGDEQYF. The CDR3 region has the DNA TGTGCCAGCAGCGTAGATGGGGCAGGGGACGAGCAGTACTTC.

J is TRBJ1-2 and V is TRBV3-1 (or the pseudogene TRBV3-2); 7 nucleotides agree with TRBD1. The CDR3 covers 16 residues. After removal of 0 bases from V and 8 bases from J, the junction contained 12 bases not matched to a gene. Germline CDR1 LGHDT, CDR2 YNNKEL (reference sequence). CDR3 protein: CASSQDLGGGAGGYTF. The CDR3 DNA follows: TGTGCCAGCAGCCAAGATCTCGGAGGGGGCGCCGGGGGCTACACCTTC.

This sequence joins TRBV3-1 (or the pseudogene TRBV3-2) and TRBJ2-1, with 13 positions matching TRBD2. V lost 3 bases to trimming and J lost 8 bases; unmatched junction nucleotides: 7. The CDR3 is made up of 16 amino acids. Germline V gene lookup returns CDR1 LGHDT and CDR2 YNNKEL (reference sequence). The CDR3 nucleotides are TGTGCCAGCAGCCATTCAGGACTAGCGGGAGTGCATGAGCAGTTCTTC. It codes for CASSHSGLAGVHEQFF.

This rearrangement joins TRBV3-1 (or the pseudogene TRBV3-2) to TRBJ2-1; 13 bases line up with TRBD2. The V gene end was trimmed by 3 bases and the J gene end by 6 bases; junction bases not matched to a gene: 2. The CDR3 runs to 15 residues. Germline-derived CDR1 and CDR2 are LGHDT and YNNKEL (reference sequence). The CDR3 sequence: CASSHGTSGANEQFF. DNA of the CDR3: TGTGCCAGCAGCCACGGGACTAGCGGGGCCAATGAGCAGTTCTTC.